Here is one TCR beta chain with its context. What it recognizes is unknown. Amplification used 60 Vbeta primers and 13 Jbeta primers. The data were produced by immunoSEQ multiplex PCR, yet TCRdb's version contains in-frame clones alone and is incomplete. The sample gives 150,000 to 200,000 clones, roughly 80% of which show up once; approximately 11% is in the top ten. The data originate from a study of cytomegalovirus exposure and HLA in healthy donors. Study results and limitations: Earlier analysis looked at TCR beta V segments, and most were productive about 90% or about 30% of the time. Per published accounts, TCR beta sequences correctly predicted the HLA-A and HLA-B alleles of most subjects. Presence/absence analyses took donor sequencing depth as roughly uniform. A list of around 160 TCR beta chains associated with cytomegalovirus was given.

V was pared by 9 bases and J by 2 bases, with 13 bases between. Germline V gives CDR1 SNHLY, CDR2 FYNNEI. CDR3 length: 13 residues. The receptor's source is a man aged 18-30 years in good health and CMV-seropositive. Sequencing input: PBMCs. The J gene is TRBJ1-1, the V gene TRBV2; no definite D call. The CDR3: CASEKRDNTEAFF. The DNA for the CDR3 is TGTGCCAGTGAGAAGAGAGATAACACTGAAGCTTTCTTT.